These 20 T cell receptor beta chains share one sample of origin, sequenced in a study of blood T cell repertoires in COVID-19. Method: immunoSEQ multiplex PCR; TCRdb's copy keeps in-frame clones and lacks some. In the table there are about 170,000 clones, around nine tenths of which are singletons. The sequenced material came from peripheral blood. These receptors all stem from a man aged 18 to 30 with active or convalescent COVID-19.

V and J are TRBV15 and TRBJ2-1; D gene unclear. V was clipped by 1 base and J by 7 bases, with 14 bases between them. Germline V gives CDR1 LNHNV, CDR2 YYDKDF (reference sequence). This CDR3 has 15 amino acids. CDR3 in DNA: TGTGCCACCAGCAGAGCCGATAGACTGGCGAATGAGCAGTTCTTC. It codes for CATSRADRLANEQFF.

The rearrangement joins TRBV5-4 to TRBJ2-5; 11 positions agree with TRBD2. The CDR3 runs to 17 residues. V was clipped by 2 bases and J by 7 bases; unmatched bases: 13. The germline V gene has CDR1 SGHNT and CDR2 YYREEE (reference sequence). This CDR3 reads CASSFPPSGGQSRTQYF. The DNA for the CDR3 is TGTGCCAGCAGCTTTCCGCCTAGCGGGGGGCAAAGTAGGACCCAGTACTTC.

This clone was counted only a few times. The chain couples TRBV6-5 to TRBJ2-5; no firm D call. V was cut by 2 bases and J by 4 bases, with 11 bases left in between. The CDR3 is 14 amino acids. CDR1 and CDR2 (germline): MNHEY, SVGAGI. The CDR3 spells CASSYIRSRETQYF. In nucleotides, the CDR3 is TGTGCCAGCAGTTACATACGAAGTAGAGAGACCCAGTACTTC.

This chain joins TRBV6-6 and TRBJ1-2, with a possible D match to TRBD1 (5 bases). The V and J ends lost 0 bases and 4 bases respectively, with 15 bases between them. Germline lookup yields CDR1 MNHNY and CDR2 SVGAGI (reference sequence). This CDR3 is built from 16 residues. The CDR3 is CASSYSGGGRLYGYTF. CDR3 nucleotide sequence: TGTGCCAGCAGTTACTCGGGGGGGGGTCGCCTCTATGGCTACACCTTC.

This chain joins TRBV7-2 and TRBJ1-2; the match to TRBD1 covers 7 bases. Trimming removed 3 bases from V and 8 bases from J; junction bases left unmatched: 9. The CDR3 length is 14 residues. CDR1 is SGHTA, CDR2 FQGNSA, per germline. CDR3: CASSFLVTGEGYTF. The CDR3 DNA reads TGTGCCAGCAGCTTCCTAGTCACAGGGGAAGGCTACACCTTC. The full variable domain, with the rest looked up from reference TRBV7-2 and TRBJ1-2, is GAGVSQSPSNKVTEKGKDVELRCDPISGHTALYWYRQSLGQGLEFLIYFQGNSAPDKSGLPSDRFSAERTGGSVSTLTIQRTQQEDSAVYLCASSFLVTGEGYTFGSGTRLTVV.

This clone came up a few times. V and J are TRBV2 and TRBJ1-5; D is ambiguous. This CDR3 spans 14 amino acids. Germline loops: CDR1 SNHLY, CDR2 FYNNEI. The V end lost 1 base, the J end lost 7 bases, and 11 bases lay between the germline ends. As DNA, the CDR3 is TGTGCCAGCAGTGAAGTAGGAGGCTTCCAGCCCCAGCATTTT. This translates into CASSEVGGFQPQHF.

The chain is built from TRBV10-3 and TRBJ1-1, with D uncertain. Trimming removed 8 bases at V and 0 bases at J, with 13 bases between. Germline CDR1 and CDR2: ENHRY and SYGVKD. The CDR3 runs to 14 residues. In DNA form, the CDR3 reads TGTGCCATCGCACAACAGACCCTGAACACTGAAGCTTTCTTT. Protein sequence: CAIAQQTLNTEAFF.

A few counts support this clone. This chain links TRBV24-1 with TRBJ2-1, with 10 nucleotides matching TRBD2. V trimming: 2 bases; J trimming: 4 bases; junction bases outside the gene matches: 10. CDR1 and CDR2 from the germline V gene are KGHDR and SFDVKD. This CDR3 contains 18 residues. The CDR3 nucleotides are TGTGCCACCAGTGATTCTAGCGGGAGAACCATTCATTACAATGAGCAGTTCTTC. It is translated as CATSDSSGRTIHYNEQFF.

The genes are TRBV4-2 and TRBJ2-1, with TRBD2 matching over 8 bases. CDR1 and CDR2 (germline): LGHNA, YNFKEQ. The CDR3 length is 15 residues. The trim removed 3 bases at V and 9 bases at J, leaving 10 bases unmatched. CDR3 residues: CASSHSGLEYGEQFF. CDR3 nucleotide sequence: TGTGCCAGCAGCCATTCGGGACTAGAGTATGGTGAGCAGTTCTTC.

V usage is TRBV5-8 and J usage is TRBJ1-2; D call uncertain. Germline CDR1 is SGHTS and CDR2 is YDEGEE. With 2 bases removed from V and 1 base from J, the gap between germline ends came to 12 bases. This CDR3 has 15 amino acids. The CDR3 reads CASSFRVTINYGYTF. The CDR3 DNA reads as TGTGCCAGCAGCTTCCGGGTAACGATTAACTATGGCTACACCTTC.

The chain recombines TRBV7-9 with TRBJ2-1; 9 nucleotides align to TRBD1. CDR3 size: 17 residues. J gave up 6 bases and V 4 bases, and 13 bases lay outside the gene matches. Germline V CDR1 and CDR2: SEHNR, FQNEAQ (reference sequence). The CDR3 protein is CASSWVTGTGTPNEQFF. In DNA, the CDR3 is TGTGCCAGCAGCTGGGTGACCGGGACAGGGACGCCCAATGAGCAGTTCTTC.

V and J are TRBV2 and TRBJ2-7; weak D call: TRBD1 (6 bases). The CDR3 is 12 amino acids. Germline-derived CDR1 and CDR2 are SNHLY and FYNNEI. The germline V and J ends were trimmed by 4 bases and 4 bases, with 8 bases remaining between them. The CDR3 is CASSGDTYEQYV. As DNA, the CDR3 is TGTGCCAGCAGTGGGGACACATACGAGCAGTACGTC.

The CDR3 nucleotides read TGTGCCAGCAGCTTAGGGGGGACAGTAGTAGAAAAACTGTTTTTT. This translates into CASSLGGTVVEKLFF. The chain carries TRBV7-9 and TRBJ1-4; 7 nucleotides line up with TRBD1. J was trimmed by 8 bases and V by 1 base; bases with no gene match: 7. The CDR3 has 15 residues. In germline, CDR1 is SEHNR, CDR2 FQNEAQ (reference sequence).

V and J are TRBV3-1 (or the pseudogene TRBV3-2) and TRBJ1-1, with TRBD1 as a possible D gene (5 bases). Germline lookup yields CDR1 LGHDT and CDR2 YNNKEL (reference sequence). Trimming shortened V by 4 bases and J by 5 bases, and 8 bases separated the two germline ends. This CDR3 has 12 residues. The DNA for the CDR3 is TGTGCCAGCAGCCCCAGGGCTACTGAAGCTTTCTTT. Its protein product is CASSPRATEAFF.

The CDR3 DNA sequence: TGTGCCAGCAGCTTCAATGGGGCCAACGTCCTGACTTTC. This gives the protein CASSFNGANVLTF. This chain uses TRBV7-2 with TRBJ2-6; D ambiguous. The CDR3 spans 13 residues. The V gene's germline CDR1 is SGHTA and CDR2 FQGNSA. V was trimmed by 3 bases and J by 3 bases, leaving 3 bases between them.

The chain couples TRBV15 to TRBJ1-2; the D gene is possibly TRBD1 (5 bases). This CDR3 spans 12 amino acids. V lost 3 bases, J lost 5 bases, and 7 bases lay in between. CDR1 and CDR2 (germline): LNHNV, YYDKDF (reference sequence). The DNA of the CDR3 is TGTGCCACCAGCAGGGACATTTATGGCTACACCTTC. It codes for CATSRDIYGYTF.

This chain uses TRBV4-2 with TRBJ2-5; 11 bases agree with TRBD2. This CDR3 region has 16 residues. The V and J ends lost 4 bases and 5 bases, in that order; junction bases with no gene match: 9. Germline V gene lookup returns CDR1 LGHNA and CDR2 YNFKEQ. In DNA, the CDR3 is TGTGCCAGCAGCCCACTACTAGCGGGAGATGGGGAGACCCAGTACTTC. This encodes CASSPLLAGDGETQYF.

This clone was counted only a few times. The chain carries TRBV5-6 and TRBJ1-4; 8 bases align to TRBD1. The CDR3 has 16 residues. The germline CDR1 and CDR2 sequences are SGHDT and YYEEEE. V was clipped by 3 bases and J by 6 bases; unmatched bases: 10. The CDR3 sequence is CASSSLGETGDEKLFF. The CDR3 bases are TGTGCCAGCAGCTCCCTGGGGGAGACAGGGGATGAAAAACTGTTTTTT.

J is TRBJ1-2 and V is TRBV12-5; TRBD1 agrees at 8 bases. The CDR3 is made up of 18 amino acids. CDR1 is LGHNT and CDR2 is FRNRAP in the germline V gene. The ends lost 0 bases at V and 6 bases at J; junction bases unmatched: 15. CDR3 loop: CASGLVHLDRELGDGYTF. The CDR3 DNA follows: TGTGCTAGTGGTTTGGTACATTTGGACAGGGAATTGGGGGATGGCTACACCTTC.

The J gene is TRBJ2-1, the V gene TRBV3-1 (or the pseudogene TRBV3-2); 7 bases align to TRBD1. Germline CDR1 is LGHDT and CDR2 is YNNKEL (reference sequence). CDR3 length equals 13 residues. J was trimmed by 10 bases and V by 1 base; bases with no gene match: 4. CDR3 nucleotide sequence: TGTGCCAGCAGCCAAGCTCAGGGGGTCGAGCAGTTCTTC. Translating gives CASSQAQGVEQFF.